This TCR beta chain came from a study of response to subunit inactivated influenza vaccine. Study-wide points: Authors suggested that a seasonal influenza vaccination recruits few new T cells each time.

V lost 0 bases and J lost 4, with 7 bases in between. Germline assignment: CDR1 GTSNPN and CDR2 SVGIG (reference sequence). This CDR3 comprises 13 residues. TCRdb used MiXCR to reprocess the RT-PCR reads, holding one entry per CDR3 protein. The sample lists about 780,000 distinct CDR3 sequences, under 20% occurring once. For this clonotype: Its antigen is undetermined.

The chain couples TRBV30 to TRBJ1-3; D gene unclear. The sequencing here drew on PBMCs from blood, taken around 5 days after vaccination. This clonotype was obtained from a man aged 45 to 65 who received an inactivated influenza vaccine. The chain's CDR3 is CAWSVRSGNTIYF. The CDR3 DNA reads TGTGCCTGGAGTGTAAGGTCCGGAAACACCATATATTTT.